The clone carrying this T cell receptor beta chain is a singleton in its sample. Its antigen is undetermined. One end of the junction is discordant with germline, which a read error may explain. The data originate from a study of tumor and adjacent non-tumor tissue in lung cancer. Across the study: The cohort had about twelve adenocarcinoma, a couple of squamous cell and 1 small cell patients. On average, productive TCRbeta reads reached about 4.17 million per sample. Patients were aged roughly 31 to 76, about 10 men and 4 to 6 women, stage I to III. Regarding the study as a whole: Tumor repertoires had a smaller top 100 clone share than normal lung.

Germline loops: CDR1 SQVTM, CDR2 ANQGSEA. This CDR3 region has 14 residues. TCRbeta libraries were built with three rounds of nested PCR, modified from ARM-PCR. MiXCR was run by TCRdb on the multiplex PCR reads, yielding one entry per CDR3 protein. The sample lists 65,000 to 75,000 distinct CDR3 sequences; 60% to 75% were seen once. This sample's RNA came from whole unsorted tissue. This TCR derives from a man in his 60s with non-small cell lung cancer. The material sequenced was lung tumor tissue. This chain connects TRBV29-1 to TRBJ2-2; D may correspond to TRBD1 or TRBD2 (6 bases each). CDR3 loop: CSVEEGVNTGELFF. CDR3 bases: TGTAGTGTGGAGGAGGGGGTGAACACCGGGGAGCTGTTTTTT.